The 11 T cell receptor beta chains given below trace back to one sample, sequenced in a study of cytomegalovirus exposure and HLA in healthy donors. Primers included in the PCR were 60 Vbeta and 13 Jbeta primers. Libraries were prepared by immunoSEQ multiplex PCR; TCRdb keeps only in-frame clonotypes and omits some of them. Among under 150,000 clones listed, about four fifths were seen once. The sequenced sample consisted of PBMCs. The receptor source for this set is a man younger than 35 in good health and CMV-seronegative.

V is TRBV15 and J is TRBJ2-7, with 8 bases lining up with TRBD1. V gave up 0 bases and J gave up 1 base; unmatched junction bases: 5. The CDR3 length is 16 residues. Germline CDR1 reads LNHNV; CDR2 reads YYDKDF (reference sequence). CDR3 loop: CATSREWTGRSYEQYF. The DNA for the CDR3 is TGTGCCACCAGCAGAGAATGGACAGGGAGGTCCTACGAGCAGTACTTC.

The chain is built from TRBV9 and TRBJ2-1, with 7 bases aligning to TRBD1. The CDR3 totals 15 residues. Trimming removed 0 bases from V and 9 bases from J; junction bases left unmatched: 9. Germline V lookup: CDR1 SGDLS, CDR2 YYNGEE. In DNA form, the CDR3 reads TGTGCCAGCAGCGTAGCCCTACAGGGGACGGGTGAGCAGTTCTTC. Amino acid sequence: CASSVALQGTGEQFF.

This clone has more than one count but fewer than ten. This same CDR3 is encoded by further DNA sequences in the sample. This chain joins TRBV18 and TRBJ1-2, with TRBD1 as a possible D gene (5 bases). The CDR3 totals 13 residues. The V end lost 4 bases, the J end lost 1 base, and 7 bases lay between the germline ends. In germline, CDR1 is KGHSH, CDR2 LQKENI. The CDR3 bases are TGTGCCAGCTCACAACAGGATAACTATGGCTACACCTTC. Translating it yields CASSQQDNYGYTF.

The chain combines TRBV4-2 with TRBJ2-7; tentatively, D is TRBD2 (6 bases). The CDR3 length is 16 residues. V dropped 0 bases and J dropped 3 bases, with 15 bases sitting between them. Germline V gene sequence: CDR1 LGHNA, CDR2 YNFKEQ. CDR3 in DNA: TGTGCCAGCAGCCAAGATCCTGGGACTTCTGTCTACGAGCAGTACTTC. Protein: CASSQDPGTSVYEQYF.

This chain joins TRBV13 and TRBJ2-1; 12 bases map to TRBD2. This CDR3 is 16 amino acids long. V gave up 6 bases and J gave up 4 bases; unmatched junction bases: 7. Germline-derived CDR1 and CDR2 are PRHDT and FYEKMQ (reference sequence). CDR3 nucleotide sequence: TGTGCCAGCAGTTTCGTACTAGCGGGGGGTTACAATGAGCAGTTCTTC. It is translated as CASSFVLAGGYNEQFF.

This clone was detected only once. This chain uses TRBV29-1 with TRBJ2-3, with 8 nucleotides matching TRBD2. Germline loops: CDR1 SQVTM, CDR2 ANQGSEA. The CDR3 has 15 residues. After removal of 4 bases from V and 4 bases from J, the junction contained 10 bases not matched to a gene. The CDR3 DNA follows: TGCAGCGTTGCTGGACTAGCTTTTTGGGCAGATACGCAGTATTTT. It yields the protein CSVAGLAFWADTQYF.

This clone was detected a few times. The J gene is TRBJ2-1, the V gene TRBV2; 7 bases align to TRBD2. The CDR3 has 15 residues. With 1 base clipped from V and 4 bases from J, the junction kept 4 bases outside the gene matches. CDR1 and CDR2 (germline): SNHLY, FYNNEI. The CDR3 reads CASSEGTRGYNEQFF. The CDR3 nucleotides are TGTGCCAGCAGTGAAGGGACTAGGGGATACAATGAGCAGTTCTTC.

The chain links TRBV11-1 to TRBJ1-6; the match to TRBD1 covers 7 bases. Germline V gene sequence: CDR1 SGHAT, CDR2 FQDESV (reference sequence). With V trimmed by 6 bases and J by 7 bases, 6 bases remained unmatched. The CDR3 contains 14 residues. The CDR3 region is CASSRGQPNSPLHF. CDR3 nucleotides: TGTGCCAGCAGTCGGGGACAGCCAAATTCACCCCTCCACTTT. The entire variable domain, with the rest obtained from reference TRBV11-1 and TRBJ1-6, is as follows: EAEVAQSPRYKITEKSQAVAFWCDPISGHATLYWYRQILGQGPELLVQFQDESVVDDSQLPKDRFSAERLKGVDSTLKIQPAELGDSAMYLCASSRGQPNSPLHFGNGTRLTVT.

This clone occurred a few times. The chain links TRBV13 to TRBJ1-1; TRBD1 matches 7 bases. The V and J ends lost 9 bases and 0 bases, in that order; junction bases with no gene match: 7. The CDR3 runs to 14 residues. Germline V gene lookup returns CDR1 PRHDT and CDR2 FYEKMQ (reference sequence). CDR3 sequence (DNA): TGTGCCAGTCGGGGGACAGACTTGAACACTGAAGCTTTCTTT. Amino acids: CASRGTDLNTEAFF. The full variable domain, with the rest looked up from reference TRBV13 and TRBJ1-1, is AAGVIQSPRHLIKEKRETATLKCYPIPRHDTVYWYQQGPGQDPQFLISFYEKMQSDKGSIPDRFSAQQFSDYHSELNMSSLELGDSALYFCASRGTDLNTEAFFGQGTRLTVV.

For the CDR3, the DNA is TGTGCCAGCAGCGCAAGGGGGACAGGGAGCTACGAGCAGTACTTC. Translation: CASSARGTGSYEQYF. The chain is built from TRBV25-1 and TRBJ2-7, with TRBD1 identical over 9 bases. The CDR3 length is 15 residues. V lost 6 bases to trimming and J lost 3 bases; unmatched junction nucleotides: 9. Germline V gene lookup returns CDR1 MGHDK and CDR2 SYGVNS.

The chain carries TRBV7-3 and TRBJ2-3; 9 nucleotides line up with TRBD2. Germline V lookup: CDR1 SGHTA, CDR2 FQGTGA. The J segment lost 2 bases and the V segment lost 4 bases, leaving 1 base of the junction unmatched. This CDR3 has 14 residues. Here the CDR3 DNA reads TGTGCCAGCAGCTCTAGCGGGACCACAGATACGCAGTATTTT. Its protein product is CASSSSGTTDTQYF.